This T cell receptor (beta chain) was sequenced during a study of beta chain features in type 1 diabetes. Study outcomes and limitations: TCRB CDR3s were moderately but significantly shorter in Type 1 diabetes patients in all four CD4+ subsets.

In the case of this clone: What it binds is unknown.

Of the isolated RNA, all was reverse transcribed, and so the sequenced material was expressed TCRB transcripts. The repertoire was sequenced with immunoSEQ multiplex PCR; TCRdb's copy has only in-frame clones and lacks some. This sample yields roughly 240,000 clones, of which around 24% are seen a single time; approximately 0.011% belongs to the top ten. The source material was naive CD4+ T cells from blood. The sequence was obtained from a woman aged 30 to 39 with type 1 diabetes.

The CDR3 is CASSVGTGMNTEAFF. CDR3 coding DNA: TGTGCCAGCAGCGTGGGGACAGGAATGAACACTGAAGCTTTCTTT. This rearrangement joins TRBV9 to TRBJ1-1, with 8 positions matching TRBD1. The J segment lost 0 bases and the V segment lost 2 bases, leaving 3 bases of the junction unmatched. Per the germline V gene, CDR1 is SGDLS and CDR2 is YYNGEE. The CDR3 contains 15 residues. Together with reference TRBV9 and TRBJ1-1, the CDR3 gives the full variable domain: DSGVTQTPKHLITATGQRVTLRCSPRSGDLSVYWYQQSLDQGLQFLIQYYNGEERAKGNILERFSAQQFPDLHSELNLSSLELGDSALYFCASSVGTGMNTEAFFGQGTRLTVV.